This TCR beta chain was obtained from a study of blood T cell repertoires in COVID-19. Germline assignment: CDR1 MNHEY and CDR2 SMNVEV (reference sequence). Trimming took 8 bases from V and 0 from J, leaving 20 bases between them. The CDR3 length is 16 residues. Original handling: Reference gene primer amplification gave estimated nucleated cell counts. This table comes from immunoSEQ multiplex PCR, and its TCRdb copy is limited to in-frame clones, with some not included. Clone size and the V and J calls come from that table; the DNA yielded D and trimming. The sample holds hundreds of thousands of clones, about nine tenths seen once.

The rearrangement uses TRBV27 and TRBJ2-7; D is undetermined. The receptor comes from a woman in her thirties who had recovered from COVID-19. The sample consisted of PBMCs or T cells enriched from blood (not recorded which). CDR3 sequence (DNA): TGTGCCAGCCGGATCCGATTTACTACAAGCTCCTACGAGCAGTACTTC. It translates to CASRIRFTTSSYEQYF.